A single sample is the source of the 17 T cell receptor beta chains below, sequenced in a study of T cell changes during pregnancy in multiple sclerosis (dated by TCRdb to the late 2010s). Libraries were constructed by the immunoSEQ multiplex PCR assay. The immuneACCESS repertoire file appears here via TCRdb, limited to in-frame rearrangements. These files lack a portion of the clones; in checked studies, under half of the deficit traces to unresolved V genes, and the cause of the others is not known. The sample table lists approximately 100,000 clones, 91% of them with a count of one. The ten top clones hold 1.6% of the sample. The sample was peripheral blood, taken before pregnancy. These receptors were obtained from a female donor with multiple sclerosis, enrolled in a pregnancy study.

The V gene is TRBV11-3, the J gene TRBJ2-3, with D tentatively TRBD2 (7 bases). Trimming left V 4 bases short and J 0 bases short, with 14 bases between. The germline CDR1 and CDR2 sequences are SGHNT and YENEEA. The CDR3 totals 16 residues. The CDR3: CASSSSRGASTDTQYF. For the CDR3, the DNA is TGTGCCAGCAGCTCTAGCCGGGGGGCTAGCACAGATACGCAGTATTTT.

For the CDR3, the DNA is TGTGCCAGCAGTTACAGTCGGTATTCTGGAAACACCATATATTTT. Its protein is CASSYSRYSGNTIYF. The gene calls are TRBV6-5 and TRBJ1-3, with unresolved D. The CDR3 totals 15 residues. CDR1 and CDR2 (germline): MNHEY, SVGAGI. V was trimmed by 2 bases and J by 1 base, leaving 9 bases between them.

The chain links TRBV5-1 to TRBJ2-7, with TRBD2 matching over 13 bases. The CDR3 sequence is 16 residues long. V lost 4 bases, J lost 5 bases, and 9 bases stayed unmatched. CDR1 SGHRS and CDR2 YFSETQ come from the germline V gene. Here the CDR3 DNA reads TGCGCCAGCAGCAGACGGACTAGCGGGGGCTTAGACGAGCAGTACTTC. It codes for CASSRRTSGGLDEQYF.

This chain links TRBV6-6 with TRBJ2-5; unclear D gene. The CDR3 extends over 14 amino acids. Germline lookup yields CDR1 MNHNY and CDR2 SVGAGI (reference sequence). V was pared by 2 bases and J by 3 bases, with 10 bases between. For the CDR3, the DNA is TGTGCCAGCAGTTACGGGTTTCGGGAAGAGACCCAGTACTTC. Translation: CASSYGFREETQYF.

The rearrangement uses TRBV28 and TRBJ2-7; the match to TRBD2 covers 16 bases. Germline V CDR1 and CDR2: MDHEN, SYDVKM. J lost 2 bases, V lost 6 bases, and 4 bases had no gene match. CDR3 length: 16 amino acids. The CDR3 DNA is TGTGCCAGCAGCCCCGGGACTAGCGGGAGGGCCTACGAGCAGTACTTC. Its protein is CASSPGTSGRAYEQYF.

The chain links TRBV6-4 to TRBJ2-2; TRBD1 matches at 7 bases. The length of the CDR3 is 16 residues. Germline V CDR1 and CDR2: MRHNA, SNTAGT. V shed 5 bases and J 0 bases; nucleotides not matched to a gene: 6. CDR3 coding DNA: TGTGCCAGCAGTTTAGGACAGGACGCGAACACCGGGGAGCTGTTTTTT. Protein: CASSLGQDANTGELFF.

The gene calls are TRBV7-6 and TRBJ2-1, with D maybe TRBD1 (5 bases). Per germline, CDR1 SGHVS and CDR2 FNYEAQ. With 1 base removed from V and 0 bases from J, the gap between germline ends came to 13 bases. The CDR3 loop spans 17 amino acids. The CDR3 DNA sequence: TGTGCCAGCAGCTTAGGTCTGGGGCGGAACTCCTACAATGAGCAGTTCTTC. Its translation: CASSLGLGRNSYNEQFF.

The chain couples TRBV7-3 to TRBJ1-1; D possibly corresponds to TRBD1 (6 bases). V lost 2 bases, J lost 3 bases, and 19 bases lay in between. Germline lookup yields CDR1 SGHTA and CDR2 FQGTGA. The CDR3 extends over 17 amino acids. The CDR3 here is CASSLWPDRCLDTEAFF. The CDR3 DNA reads TGTGCCAGCAGCTTATGGCCCGACAGGTGTCTGGACACTGAAGCTTTCTTT.

This clone was seen once. Here the CDR3 reads CASSLEGQSFNEQFF. CDR3 nucleotide sequence: TGCGCCAGCAGCTTGGAGGGACAGAGCTTCAATGAGCAGTTCTTC. The chain recombines TRBV5-1 with TRBJ2-1, with 7 nucleotides matching TRBD1. J lost 6 bases, V lost 0 bases, and 6 bases had no gene match. The CDR3 runs 15 residues. Germline CDR1 is SGHRS and CDR2 is YFSETQ. Full variable domain (rest looked up from reference TRBV5-1 and TRBJ2-1): KAGVTQTPRYLIKTRGQQVTLSCSPISGHRSVSWYQQTPGQGLQFLFEYFSETQRNKGNFPGRFSGRQFSNSRSEMNVSTLELGDSALYLCASSLEGQSFNEQFFGPGTRLTVL.

This rearrangement joins TRBV14 to TRBJ2-7, with D unresolved. Germline V gene data show CDR1 as SGHDN and CDR2 as FVKESK. Trimming shortened V by 1 base and J by 5 bases, and 15 bases separated the two germline ends. The CDR3 totals 15 residues. The CDR3 reads CASSQGPEWFDEQYF. DNA for the CDR3: TGTGCCAGCAGCCAAGGTCCCGAGTGGTTCGACGAGCAGTACTTC. The full variable domain, its missing parts supplied by reference TRBV14 and TRBJ2-7, is EAGVTQFPSHSVIEKGQTVTLRCDPISGHDNLYWYRRVMGKEIKFLLHFVKESKQDESGMPNNRFLAERTGGTYSTLKVQPAELEDSGVYFCASSQGPEWFDEQYFGPGTRLTVT.

V gene TRBV15 combines with J gene TRBJ1-1; D remains ambiguous. V lost 0 bases and J lost 3, with 14 bases in between. CDR1 is LNHNV, CDR2 YYDKDF, per germline (reference sequence). The CDR3 is made up of 16 amino acids. CDR3 amino acids: CATSRDMVLEDTEAFF. The CDR3 DNA reads as TGTGCCACCAGCAGAGATATGGTCCTAGAGGACACTGAAGCTTTCTTT.

The rearrangement joins TRBV6-5 to TRBJ2-7; D unclear. The CDR3 contains 15 residues. Trimming removed 0 bases at V and 4 bases at J, with 13 bases between. From germline, CDR1 is MNHEY and CDR2 SVGAGI. Here the CDR3 reads CASSYSRHLSYEQYF. The DNA for the CDR3 is TGTGCCAGCAGTTACTCGCGGCATCTATCATACGAGCAGTACTTC.

The chain is built from TRBV19 and TRBJ1-1, with D possibly TRBD1 on 5 matching bases. Trimming removed 5 bases at V and 3 bases at J, with 16 bases between. The germline V gene encodes CDR1 LNHDA and CDR2 SQIVND (reference sequence). The CDR3 loop spans 15 amino acids. The CDR3 region is CASSQSGFGHTEAFF. Written as DNA, the CDR3 is TGTGCCAGTAGTCAGTCAGGGTTTGGGCACACTGAAGCTTTCTTT.

The table lists this clone with a count of one. This CDR3 is missing its conserved last phenylalanine or tryptophan, likely due to a read error. It is unclear where the CDR3 begins or ends on the DNA, so no DNA is shown, and the CDR3 is as TCRdb lists it. The rearrangement joins TRBV6-5 to TRBJ1-2; TRBD1 is the table's D call and was not checked against the DNA. CDR1 is MNHEY, CDR2 SVGAGI, per germline. With termini counted, the CDR3 has 12 amino acids. CDR3 amino acids: CASSYIGVQVVL.

J is TRBJ2-5 and V is TRBV5-1; 7 nucleotides align to TRBD2. Germline values: CDR1 SGHRS, CDR2 YFSETQ. The CDR3 length is 14 residues. V lost 1 base to trimming and J lost 2 bases; unmatched junction nucleotides: 2. The CDR3, as DNA: TGCGCCAGCAGCTTGTACGGGGGGCAAGAGACCCAGTACTTC. This encodes CASSLYGGQETQYF.

The chain couples TRBV5-6 to TRBJ2-5; TRBD1 is a possible D gene (8 bases). CDR1 is SGHDT and CDR2 is YYEEEE in the germline V gene. V lost 0 bases, J lost 5 bases, and 14 bases lay in between. CDR3 length: 15 residues. The CDR3 region has the DNA TGTGCCAGCAGCTTGGCCAACAGGGGGGGGGAGACCCAGTACTTC. It specifies CASSLANRGGETQYF.

The rearrangement links TRBV4-1 to TRBJ1-5, with D possibly matching TRBD1 (6 bases). Deletions cut 4 bases from V and 7 bases from J, with 14 bases between. Germline V gives CDR1 MGHRA, CDR2 YSYEKL. The CDR3 extends over 14 amino acids. CDR3 region: CASSPWTVEQPQHF. The CDR3 nucleotides are TGCGCCAGCAGCCCGTGGACAGTGGAGCAGCCCCAGCATTTT.